This T cell receptor (beta chain) is from a study of cytomegalovirus exposure and HLA in healthy donors. 60 Vbeta and 13 Jbeta primers were used in PCR. Data came from immunoSEQ multiplex PCR; TCRdb stores just in-frame clones and leaves some out. The sample includes roughly 250,000 clones, 70% to 90% of them seen just once. Between the trimmed V and J ends, which lost 5 bases and 4 bases, there was a span of 16 bases. This CDR3 is 15 amino acids long. Germline values: CDR1 SGDLS, CDR2 YYNGEE. The V gene is TRBV9, the J gene TRBJ1-5; possibly TRBD1 for D (6 bases). The TCR comes from a woman aged 40-49 years in good health and CMV-seropositive. The sequencing sample was made of PBMCs. The chain's CDR3 is CASSPAGAPNQPQHF. DNA for the CDR3: TGTGCCAGCAGTCCCGCGGGGGCGCCGAATCAGCCCCAGCATTTT. The entire variable domain, with the rest obtained from reference TRBV9 and TRBJ1-5, is as follows: DSGVTQTPKHLITATGQRVTLRCSPRSGDLSVYWYQQSLDQGLQFLIQYYNGEERAKGNILERFSAQQFPDLHSELNLSSLELGDSALYFCASSPAGAPNQPQHFGDGTRLSIL.